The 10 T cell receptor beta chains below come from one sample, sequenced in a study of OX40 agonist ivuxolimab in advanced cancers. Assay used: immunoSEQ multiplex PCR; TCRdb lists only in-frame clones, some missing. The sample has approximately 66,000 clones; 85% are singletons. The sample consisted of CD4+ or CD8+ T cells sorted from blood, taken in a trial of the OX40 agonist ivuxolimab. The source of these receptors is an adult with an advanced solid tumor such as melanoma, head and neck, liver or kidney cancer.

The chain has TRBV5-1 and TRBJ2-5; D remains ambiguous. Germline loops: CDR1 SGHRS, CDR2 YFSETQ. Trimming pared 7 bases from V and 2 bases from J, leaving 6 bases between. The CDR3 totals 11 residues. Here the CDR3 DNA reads TGCGCCAGCGGTTCTCAAGAGACCCAGTACTTC. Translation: CASGSQETQYF.

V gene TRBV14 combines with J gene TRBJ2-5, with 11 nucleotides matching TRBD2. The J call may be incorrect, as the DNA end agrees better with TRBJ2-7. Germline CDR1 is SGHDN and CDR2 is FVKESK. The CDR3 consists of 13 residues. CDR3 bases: TGTGCCAGCAGTCGGGGACTAGCGGACGAGCAGTACTTC. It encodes CASSRGLADEQYF.

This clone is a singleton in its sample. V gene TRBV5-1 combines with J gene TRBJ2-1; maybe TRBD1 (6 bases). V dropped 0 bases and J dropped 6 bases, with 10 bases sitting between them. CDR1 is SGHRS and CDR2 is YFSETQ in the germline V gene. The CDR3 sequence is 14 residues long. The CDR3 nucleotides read TGCGCCAGCAGCTTGGAGGCAGGGGTCAATGAGCAGTTCTTC. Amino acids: CASSLEAGVNEQFF. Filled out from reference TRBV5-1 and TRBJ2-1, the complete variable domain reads KAGVTQTPRYLIKTRGQQVTLSCSPISGHRSVSWYQQTPGQGLQFLFEYFSETQRNKGNFPGRFSGRQFSNSRSEMNVSTLELGDSALYLCASSLEAGVNEQFFGPGTRLTVL.

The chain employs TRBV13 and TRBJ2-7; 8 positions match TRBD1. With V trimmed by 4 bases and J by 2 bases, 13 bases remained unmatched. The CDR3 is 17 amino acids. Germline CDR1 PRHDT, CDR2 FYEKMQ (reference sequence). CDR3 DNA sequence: TGTGCCAGCAGCTCCTGGACAGGGAGAGGGCAAACCTACGAGCAGTACTTC. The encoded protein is CASSSWTGRGQTYEQYF.

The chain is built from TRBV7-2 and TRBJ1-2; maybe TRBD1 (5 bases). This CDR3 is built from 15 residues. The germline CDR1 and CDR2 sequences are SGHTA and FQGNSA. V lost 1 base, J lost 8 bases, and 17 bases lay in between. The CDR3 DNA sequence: TGTGCCAGCAGCTTAGGGGGCTGGGCGGCACGGGGCTACACCTTC. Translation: CASSLGGWAARGYTF.

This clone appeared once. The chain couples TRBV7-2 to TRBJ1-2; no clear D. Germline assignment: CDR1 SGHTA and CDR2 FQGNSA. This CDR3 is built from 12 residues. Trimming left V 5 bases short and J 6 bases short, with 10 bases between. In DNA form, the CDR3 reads TGTGCCAGCAGCCCAACATTGGATGGCTACACCTTC. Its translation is CASSPTLDGYTF.

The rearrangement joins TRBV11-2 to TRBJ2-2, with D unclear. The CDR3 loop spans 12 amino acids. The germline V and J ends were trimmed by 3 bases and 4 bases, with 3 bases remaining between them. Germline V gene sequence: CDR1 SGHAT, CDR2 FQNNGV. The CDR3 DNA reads TGTGCCAGCAGCTTTCTCACCGGGGAGCTGTTTTTT. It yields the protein CASSFLTGELFF.

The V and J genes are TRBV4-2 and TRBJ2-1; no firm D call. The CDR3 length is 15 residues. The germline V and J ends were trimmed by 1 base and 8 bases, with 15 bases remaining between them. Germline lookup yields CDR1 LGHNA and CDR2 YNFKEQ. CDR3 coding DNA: TGTGCCAGCAGCCAAGTAACCGTCTCATCCCATGAGCAGTTCTTC. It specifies CASSQVTVSSHEQFF.

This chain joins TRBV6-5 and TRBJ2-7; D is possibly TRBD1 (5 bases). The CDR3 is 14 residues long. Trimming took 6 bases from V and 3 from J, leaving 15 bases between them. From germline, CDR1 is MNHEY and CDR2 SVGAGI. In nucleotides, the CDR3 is TGTGCCAGCAGCCAACGACAGTCTATCTACGAGCAGTACTTC. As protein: CASSQRQSIYEQYF.

The CDR3 loop is CAWARDIPEKLFF. In DNA, the CDR3 is TGTGCCTGGGCCCGGGACATCCCCGAAAAACTGTTTTTT. The chain combines TRBV30 with TRBJ1-4; tentative D call: TRBD1 (6 bases). CDR1 and CDR2 from the germline V gene are GTSNPN and SVGIG (reference sequence). CDR3 length equals 13 residues. The germline V and J ends were trimmed by 5 bases and 8 bases, with 15 bases remaining between them.